This record concerns one T cell receptor (beta chain) sequence. Antigen unknown. This entry belongs to a study of cytomegalovirus exposure and HLA in healthy donors. The study's findings and limits: Later on, a genetic analysis was performed. It linked a missense variant in DCLRE1C with V- and J-gene trimming of TCR beta.

Germline assignment: CDR1 GTSNPN and CDR2 SVGIG (reference sequence). Between the trimmed V and J ends, which lost 0 bases and 7 bases, there was a span of 13 bases. The CDR3 consists of 14 residues. PCR primers comprised 60 Vbeta and 13 Jbeta primers. The assay was immunoSEQ multiplex PCR, and TCRdb's table has in-frame clones only and misses some. This sample has roughly 120,000 clones; about 75% occur once, and the top ten carry about 30%. This chain connects TRBV30 to TRBJ1-5; the D is unclear. The receptor was derived from a man aged 55-75 years in good health and CMV-seropositive. The sample comprised PBMCs. In DNA, the CDR3 is TGTGCCTGGAGTGTACTAGCAGGCGACCAGCCCCAGCATTTT. Its translation: CAWSVLAGDQPQHF.